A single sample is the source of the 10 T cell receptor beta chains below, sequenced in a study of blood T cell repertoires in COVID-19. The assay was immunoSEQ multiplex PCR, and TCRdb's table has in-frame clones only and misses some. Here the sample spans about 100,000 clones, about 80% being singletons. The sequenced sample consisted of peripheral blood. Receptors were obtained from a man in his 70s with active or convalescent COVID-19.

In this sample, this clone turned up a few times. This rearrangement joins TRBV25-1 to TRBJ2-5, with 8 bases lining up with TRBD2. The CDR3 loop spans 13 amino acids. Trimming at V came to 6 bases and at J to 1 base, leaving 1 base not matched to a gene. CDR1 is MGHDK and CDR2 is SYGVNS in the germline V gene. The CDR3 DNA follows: TGTGCCAGCAGACTAGCGGCCCAAGAGACCCAGTACTTC. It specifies CASRLAAQETQYF.

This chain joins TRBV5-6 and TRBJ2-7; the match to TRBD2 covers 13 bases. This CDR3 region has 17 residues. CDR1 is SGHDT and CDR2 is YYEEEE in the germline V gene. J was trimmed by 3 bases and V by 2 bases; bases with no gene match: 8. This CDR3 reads CASSFRTSGRAGYEQYF. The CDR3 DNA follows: TGTGCCAGCAGCTTTAGAACTAGCGGGAGGGCCGGCTACGAGCAGTACTTC.

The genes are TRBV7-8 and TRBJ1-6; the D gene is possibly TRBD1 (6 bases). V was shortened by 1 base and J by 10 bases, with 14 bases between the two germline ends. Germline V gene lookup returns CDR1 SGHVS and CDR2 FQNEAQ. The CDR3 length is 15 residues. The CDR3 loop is CASSLVGGGDSPLHF. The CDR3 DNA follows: TGTGCCAGCAGCTTAGTAGGAGGGGGGGACTCACCCCTCCACTTT.

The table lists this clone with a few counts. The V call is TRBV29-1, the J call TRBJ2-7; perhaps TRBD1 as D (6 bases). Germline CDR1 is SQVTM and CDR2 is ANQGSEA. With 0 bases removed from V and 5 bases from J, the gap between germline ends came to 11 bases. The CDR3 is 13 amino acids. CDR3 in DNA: TGCAGCGTTGAAGAGGACAGCGGCAACGAGCAGTACTTC. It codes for CSVEEDSGNEQYF.

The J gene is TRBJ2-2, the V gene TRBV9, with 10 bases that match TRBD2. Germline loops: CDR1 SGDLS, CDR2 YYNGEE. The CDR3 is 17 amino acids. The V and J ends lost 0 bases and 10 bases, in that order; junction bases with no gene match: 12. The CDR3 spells CASSVDSGGALLEELFF. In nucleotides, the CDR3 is TGTGCCAGCAGCGTAGACAGCGGGGGGGCCCTGCTCGAGGAGCTGTTTTTT. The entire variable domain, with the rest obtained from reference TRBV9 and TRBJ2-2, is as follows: DSGVTQTPKHLITATGQRVTLRCSPRSGDLSVYWYQQSLDQGLQFLIQYYNGEERAKGNILERFSAQQFPDLHSELNLSSLELGDSALYFCASSVDSGGALLEELFFGEGSRLTVL.

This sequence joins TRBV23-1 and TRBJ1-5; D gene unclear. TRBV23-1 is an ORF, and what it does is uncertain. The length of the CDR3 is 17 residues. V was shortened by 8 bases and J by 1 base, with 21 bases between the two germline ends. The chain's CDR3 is CASDQSRVSKSNQPQHF. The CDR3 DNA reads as TGCGCCAGCGATCAGTCGAGGGTTAGTAAGAGCAATCAGCCCCAGCATTTT.

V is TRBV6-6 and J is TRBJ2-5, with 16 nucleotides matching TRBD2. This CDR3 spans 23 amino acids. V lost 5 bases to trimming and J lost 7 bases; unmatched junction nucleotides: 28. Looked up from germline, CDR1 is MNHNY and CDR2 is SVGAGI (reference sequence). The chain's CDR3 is CASSPGTLTKTPGLAGGPLTQYF. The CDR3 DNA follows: TGTGCCAGCAGTCCCGGGACCCTAACGAAGACACCGGGACTAGCGGGAGGGCCTTTGACCCAGTACTTC.

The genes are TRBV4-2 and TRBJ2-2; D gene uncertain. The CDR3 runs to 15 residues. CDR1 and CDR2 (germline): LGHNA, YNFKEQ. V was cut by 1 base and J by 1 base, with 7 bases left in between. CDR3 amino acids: CASSQAQENTGELFF. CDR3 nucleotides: TGTGCCAGCAGCCAAGCCCAGGAGAACACCGGGGAGCTGTTTTTT.

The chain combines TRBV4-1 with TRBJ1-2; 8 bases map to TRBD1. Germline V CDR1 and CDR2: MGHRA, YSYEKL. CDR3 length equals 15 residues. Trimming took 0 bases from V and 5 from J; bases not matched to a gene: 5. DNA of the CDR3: TGCGCCAGCAGCCAAGATGCGCAGGGGGCGTATGGCTACACCTTC. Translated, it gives CASSQDAQGAYGYTF.

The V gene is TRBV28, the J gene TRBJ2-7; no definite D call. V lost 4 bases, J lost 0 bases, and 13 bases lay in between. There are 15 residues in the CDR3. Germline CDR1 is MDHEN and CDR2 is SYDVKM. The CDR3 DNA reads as TGTGCCAGCAGTTCACCCCCGCCCAGCTCCTACGAGCAGTACTTC. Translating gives CASSSPPPSSYEQYF.